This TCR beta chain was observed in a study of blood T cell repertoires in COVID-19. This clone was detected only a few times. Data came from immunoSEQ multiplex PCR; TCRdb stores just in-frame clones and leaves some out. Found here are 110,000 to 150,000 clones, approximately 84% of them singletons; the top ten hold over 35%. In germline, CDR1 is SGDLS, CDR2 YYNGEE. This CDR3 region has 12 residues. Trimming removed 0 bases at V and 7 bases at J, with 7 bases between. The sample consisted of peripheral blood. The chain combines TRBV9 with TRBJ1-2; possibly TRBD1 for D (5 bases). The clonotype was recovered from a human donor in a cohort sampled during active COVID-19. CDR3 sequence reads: CASSVEGFGYTF. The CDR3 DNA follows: TGTGCCAGCAGCGTAGAGGGGTTTGGCTACACCTTC. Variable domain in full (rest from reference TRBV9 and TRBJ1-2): DSGVTQTPKHLITATGQRVTLRCSPRSGDLSVYWYQQSLDQGLQFLIQYYNGEERAKGNILERFSAQQFPDLHSELNLSSLELGDSALYFCASSVEGFGYTFGSGTRLTVV.